The clone carrying this TCR beta chain showed up many times. Sequencing libraries for TCR beta were prepared with iRepertoire HTBI primers and Arm-PCR of CDR3 regions. Each CDR3 protein gets one entry after TCRdb re-called the multiplex PCR reads with MiXCR. The repertoire includes some 240,000 distinct CDR3 sequences, roughly 20% of them detected once, and approximately 10% sits in the top ten. Described time point: newly diagnosed GD, antithyroid drugs for less than 3 months. Extracted RNA from PBMCs served as the source of the TCR library. These data come from a study of regulatory T cells in long-lasting Graves disease. The CDR3 is 15 residues long. V lost 8 bases and J lost 0, with 14 bases in between. Per germline, CDR1 KGHSH and CDR2 LQKENI. The same sample was also used in a study of T cells in Graves' hyperthyroidism and ophthalmopathy. That paper adds: When the TCR CDR3 underwent first-round RT-PCR, the HTBI primer set was used.

The source of this sequence is a young woman with Graves disease. The specimen was peripheral blood mononuclear cells (PBMCs), collected at new diagnosis, from a patient treated with antithyroid drugs. The V gene is TRBV18, the J gene TRBJ1-3, with a tentative D call TRBD1 (5 bases). This CDR3 reads CASSPQGSSGNTIYF. The CDR3 DNA reads as TGTGCCAGCAGTCCCCAGGGATCCTCTGGAAACACCATATATTTT.